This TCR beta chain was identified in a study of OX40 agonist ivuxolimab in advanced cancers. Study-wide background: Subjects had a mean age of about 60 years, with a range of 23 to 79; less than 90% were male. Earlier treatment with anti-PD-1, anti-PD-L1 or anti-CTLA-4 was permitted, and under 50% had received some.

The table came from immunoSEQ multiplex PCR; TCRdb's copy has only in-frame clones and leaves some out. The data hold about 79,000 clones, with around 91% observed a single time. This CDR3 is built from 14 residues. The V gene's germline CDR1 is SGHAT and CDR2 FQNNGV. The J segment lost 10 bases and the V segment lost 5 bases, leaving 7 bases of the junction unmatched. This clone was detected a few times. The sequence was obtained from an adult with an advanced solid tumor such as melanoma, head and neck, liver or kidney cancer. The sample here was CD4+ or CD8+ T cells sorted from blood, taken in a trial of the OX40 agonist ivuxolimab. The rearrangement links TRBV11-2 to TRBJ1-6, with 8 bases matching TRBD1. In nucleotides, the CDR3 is TGTGCCAGCAGCCCTGACAGGGGAGGCTCACCCCTCCACTTT. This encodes CASSPDRGGSPLHF. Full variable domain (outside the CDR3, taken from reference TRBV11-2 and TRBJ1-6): EAGVAQSPRYKIIEKRQSVAFWCNPISGHATLYWYQQILGQGPKLLIQFQNNGVVDDSQLPKDRFSAERLKGVDSTLKIQPAKLEDSAVYLCASSPDRGGSPLHFGNGTRLTVT.